Presented here are 23 T cell receptor beta chains from one specimen sequenced in a study of blood T cell repertoires in COVID-19. Data came from immunoSEQ multiplex PCR; TCRdb stores just in-frame clones and leaves some out. This sample carries hundreds of thousands of clones, 86% of them seen once, and the ten largest clones take 2% to 2.5%. Sequenced sample: peripheral blood. These receptors were collected from a woman aged 50 to 60 with acute or convalescent COVID-19.

The gene calls are TRBV6-5 and TRBJ2-7; D call uncertain. The germline V gene has CDR1 MNHEY and CDR2 SVGAGI. This CDR3 has 12 amino acids. Trimming stripped 4 bases from V and 3 bases from J, with 7 bases between. As DNA, the CDR3 is TGTGCCAGCAGTTCTGGGCTCTACGAGCAGTACTTC. The encoded protein is CASSSGLYEQYF.

The CDR3 DNA reads as TGTGCCAGCAGTTTACGCCCCCGGGACAGGGGGCACTACGAGCAGTACTTC. Amino acids: CASSLRPRDRGHYEQYF. The gene calls are TRBV27 and TRBJ2-7; 12 bases match TRBD1. CDR3 length equals 17 residues. Germline CDR1 MNHEY, CDR2 SMNVEV (reference sequence). V trimming: 2 bases; J trimming: 3 bases; junction bases outside the gene matches: 8.

The chain combines TRBV24-1 with TRBJ2-5; 7 bases map to TRBD1. Germline V CDR1 and CDR2: KGHDR, SFDVKD. J lost 6 bases, V lost 5 bases, and 8 bases had no gene match. CDR3 length equals 14 residues. The CDR3 spells CATSGGDSGKTQYF. The CDR3 bases are TGTGCCACCAGTGGTGGGGACAGCGGTAAGACCCAGTACTTC.

The chain carries TRBV2 and TRBJ2-4; 9 bases agree with TRBD2. The V segment lost 6 bases and the J segment 7 bases; nucleotides outside the gene matches: 19. Germline V gene lookup returns CDR1 SNHLY and CDR2 FYNNEI. This CDR3 has 18 amino acids. DNA for the CDR3: TGTGCCAGCAGGACCTGGGGGTGGCTAGCGGGACCTCTCAACATTCAGTACTTC. It is translated as CASRTWGWLAGPLNIQYF.

This sequence joins TRBV19 and TRBJ1-1; TRBD1 agrees at 10 bases. The J segment lost 6 bases and the V segment lost 6 bases, leaving 7 bases of the junction unmatched. Germline V gene lookup returns CDR1 LNHDA and CDR2 SQIVND (reference sequence). CDR3 length: 14 residues. CDR3 protein: CASRRQGAEAEAFF. DNA for the CDR3: TGTGCCAGTAGACGACAGGGGGCCGAGGCTGAAGCTTTCTTT.

The CDR3 region is CASSLAWGESGELFF. CDR3 sequence (DNA): TGTGCCAGCAGCTTAGCGTGGGGGGAAAGCGGGGAGCTGTTTTTT. The chain joins TRBV7-2 to TRBJ2-2, with D perhaps matching TRBD2 (6 bases). V lost 0 bases and J lost 7, with 12 bases in between. In germline, CDR1 is SGHTA, CDR2 FQGNSA. The length of the CDR3 is 15 residues.

The chain employs TRBV19 and TRBJ2-5; a weak D match, TRBD2 (6 bases). This CDR3 region has 15 residues. V dropped 5 bases and J dropped 0 bases, with 13 bases sitting between them. Germline lookup yields CDR1 LNHDA and CDR2 SQIVND (reference sequence). The CDR3 here is CASSPGRLNQETQYF. The CDR3 bases are TGTGCCAGTAGTCCAGGGAGGCTCAACCAAGAGACCCAGTACTTC.

The chain joins TRBV3-1 (or the pseudogene TRBV3-2) to TRBJ1-1, with TRBD1 as a possible D gene (6 bases). V lost 5 bases and J lost 3, with 16 bases in between. This CDR3 is 15 amino acids long. Germline V lookup: CDR1 LGHDT, CDR2 YNNKEL (reference sequence). CDR3 in DNA: TGTGCCAGCAGCACGCCACAGGGTTGGTACACTGAAGCTTTCTTT. This codes for CASSTPQGWYTEAFF.

The J gene is TRBJ2-7, the V gene TRBV27, with 9 bases matching TRBD1. The trim removed 6 bases at V and 4 bases at J, leaving 7 bases unmatched. Germline CDR1 MNHEY, CDR2 SMNVEV (reference sequence). The CDR3 loop spans 14 amino acids. The CDR3 DNA reads TGTGCCAGCAGGGGGAGGGACAGGGTATACGAGCAGTACTTC. This translates into CASRGRDRVYEQYF.

The chain couples TRBV6-6 to TRBJ2-1; TRBD2 matches 12 bases. Germline values: CDR1 MNHNY, CDR2 SVGAGI (reference sequence). This CDR3 is built from 22 residues. The ends lost 5 bases at V and 0 bases at J; junction bases unmatched: 20. The CDR3 DNA reads TGTGCCAGCAGTCGCCAGACTAGCGGGAGTTATTCTAGATCAAGCTCCTACAATGAGCAGTTCTTC. This encodes CASSRQTSGSYSRSSSYNEQFF.

CDR3 in DNA: TGTGCCAGCAGTGAGTTTTTACTTAATGAAAAACTGTTTTTT. Its protein is CASSEFLLNEKLFF. The chain links TRBV2 to TRBJ1-4; D is uncertain. CDR1 is SNHLY, CDR2 FYNNEI, per germline. V lost 3 bases and J 4 bases, leaving 9 bases between the germline ends. CDR3 size: 14 residues.

The genes are TRBV30 and TRBJ1-1; 8 bases agree with TRBD1. Trimming cost V 8 bases and J 5 bases; bases outside gene matches: 13. The CDR3 loop spans 14 amino acids. Germline V CDR1 and CDR2: GTSNPN, SVGIG (reference sequence). The CDR3 region is CARTDRGGRTEAFF. The CDR3 DNA sequence: TGTGCCCGGACAGACAGGGGAGGACGTACTGAAGCTTTCTTT.

The rearrangement joins TRBV11-2 to TRBJ1-6; D might be TRBD1 (5 bases). This CDR3 comprises 15 residues. V was cut by 5 bases and J by 9 bases, with 17 bases left in between. Looked up from germline, CDR1 is SGHAT and CDR2 is FQNNGV. CDR3 amino acids: CASSPAGPGFSPLHF. CDR3 sequence (DNA): TGTGCCAGCAGCCCGGCAGGCCCAGGGTTTTCACCCCTCCACTTT.

The chain recombines TRBV27 with TRBJ2-3, with 10 bases identical to TRBD2. Germline CDR1 reads MNHEY; CDR2 reads SMNVEV (reference sequence). Trimming at V came to 3 bases and at J to 4 bases, leaving 13 bases not matched to a gene. The CDR3 spans 18 residues. The CDR3 is CASSFGLPGLALPDTQYF. CDR3 sequence (DNA): TGTGCCAGCAGTTTTGGACTACCGGGACTAGCGCTCCCAGATACGCAGTATTTT.

The rearrangement uses TRBV18 and TRBJ2-1, with TRBD2 matching 10 bases. This CDR3 is built from 15 residues. V lost 3 bases to trimming and J lost 4 bases; unmatched junction nucleotides: 3. CDR1 is KGHSH and CDR2 is LQKENI in the germline V gene. CDR3 loop: CASSPSSGSYNEQFF. The CDR3 coding sequence is TGTGCCAGCTCACCCTCTAGCGGGAGTTACAATGAGCAGTTCTTC. Complete variable domain (other parts from reference TRBV18 and TRBJ2-1): NAGVMQNPRHLVRRRGQEARLRCSPMKGHSHVYWYRQLPEEGLKFMVYLQKENIIDESGMPKERFSAEFPKEGPSILRIQQVVRGDSAAYFCASSPSSGSYNEQFFGPGTRLTVL.

This clone occurred a few times. DNA for the CDR3: TGCGCCAGCAGCCAAGTACAGCGGATCACCGGGGAGCTGTTTTTT. It is translated as CASSQVQRITGELFF. The J gene is TRBJ2-2, the V gene TRBV4-3; a weak D match, TRBD2 (5 bases). V lost 1 base, J lost 4 bases, and 10 bases lay in between. Germline CDR1 is LGHNA and CDR2 is YSLEER. The CDR3 is 15 amino acids.

The chain joins TRBV9 to TRBJ2-1, with D perhaps matching TRBD2 (5 bases). The CDR3 length is 13 residues. Germline CDR1 and CDR2: SGDLS and YYNGEE. Trimming removed 4 bases from V and 4 bases from J, with 9 bases in between. CDR3 nucleotide sequence: TGTGCCAGCAGCACCTCGGGGTACAATGAGCAGTTCTTC. Translated: CASSTSGYNEQFF. The full variable domain, completed using reference TRBV9 and TRBJ2-1, is DSGVTQTPKHLITATGQRVTLRCSPRSGDLSVYWYQQSLDQGLQFLIQYYNGEERAKGNILERFSAQQFPDLHSELNLSSLELGDSALYFCASSTSGYNEQFFGPGTRLTVL.

The J gene is TRBJ1-1, the V gene TRBV29-1; D not resolved. The CDR3 runs to 13 residues. V lost 5 bases to trimming and J lost 0 bases, with 10 bases between them. CDR1 and CDR2 (germline): SQVTM, ANQGSEA. The CDR3 reads CSVRHPMNTEAFF. CDR3 coding DNA: TGCAGCGTTCGACACCCCATGAACACTGAAGCTTTCTTT.

The chain recombines TRBV4-2 with TRBJ1-2, with D maybe TRBD1 (6 bases). This CDR3 comprises 14 residues. Trimming left V 3 bases short and J 6 bases short, with 14 bases between. Germline V gives CDR1 LGHNA, CDR2 YNFKEQ. The CDR3: CASSHPQGEDGYTF. In DNA, the CDR3 is TGTGCCAGCAGCCACCCACAGGGCGAGGATGGCTACACCTTC.

This chain joins TRBV14 and TRBJ1-2, with D perhaps TRBD1 (6 bases). The CDR3 consists of 14 residues. The ends were cut back, 4 bases at V and 4 bases at J, with 13 bases in the middle. The germline V gene has CDR1 SGHDN and CDR2 FVKESK. The CDR3 spells CASSPRQEGYGYTF. CDR3 nucleotides: TGTGCCAGCAGCCCGAGACAGGAAGGCTATGGCTACACCTTC. Complete variable domain (other parts from reference TRBV14 and TRBJ1-2): EAGVTQFPSHSVIEKGQTVTLRCDPISGHDNLYWYRRVMGKEIKFLLHFVKESKQDESGMPNNRFLAERTGGTYSTLKVQPAELEDSGVYFCASSPRQEGYGYTFGSGTRLTVV.

CDR3 region: CASTSPGNYGYTF. Written as DNA, the CDR3 is TGTGCCAGCACCTCCCCGGGTAACTATGGCTACACCTTC. This rearrangement joins TRBV7-2 to TRBJ1-2; D is ambiguous. The CDR3 is 13 residues long. The V and J ends lost 7 bases and 1 base respectively, with 10 bases between them. Germline V gives CDR1 SGHTA, CDR2 FQGNSA.

This clone came up a few times. The V and J genes are TRBV14 and TRBJ2-1; a weak D match, TRBD2 (7 bases). CDR3 length equals 15 residues. CDR1 is SGHDN and CDR2 is FVKESK in the germline V gene. The V and J ends lost 4 bases and 12 bases respectively, with 22 bases between them. CDR3 nucleotides: TGTGCCAGCAGCCCTTACTCGGGGGAGGGGGGGATGCAGTTCTTC. Translating it yields CASSPYSGEGGMQFF.

The rearrangement uses TRBV11-3 and TRBJ1-1; the D gene is possibly TRBD1 (5 bases). CDR3 length equals 16 residues. Trimming shortened V by 2 bases and J by 1 base, and 14 bases separated the two germline ends. Germline values: CDR1 SGHNT, CDR2 YENEEA. The CDR3 nucleotides are TGTGCCAGCAGCTTAAGGTCGGGGGGGTCGAACACTGAAGCTTTCTTT. This encodes CASSLRSGGSNTEAFF.